The 3 T cell receptor beta chains below all came from one sample that was sequenced in a study of naive and memory T cell subsets. Stated treatment: skin biopsy from PPD injection site in Mantoux-positive individual. TCR cDNA received a 3' ligated oligonucleotide that carried a UMI. Four PCR rounds used nested alpha and beta constant region primers plus the SP2 primer. MiXCR, run by TCRdb on the UMI-ligation and nested PCR reads, gives a single entry per CDR3 protein. Of about 30,000 distinct CDR3 sequences in the sample, about 6.9% were seen once. Sequencing used skin, obtained from a tuberculin skin test site. These receptors all stem from an adult in good health.

A remark on this clonotype: A much more abundant neighbour one base away suggests this may be a read error. CDR3 in amino acids: CASSQEPRSTGELFF. The CDR3 DNA reads as TGTGCCAGCAGCCAAGAGCCGCGGAGCACCGGGGAGCTGTTTTTT. The chain has TRBV3-1 and TRBJ2-2; D uncertain. The length of the CDR3 is 15 residues. Germline V gene data show CDR1 as LGHDT and CDR2 as YNNKEL (reference sequence). Trimming shortened V by 0 bases and J by 4 bases, and 9 bases separated the two germline ends.

This clonotype was recorded many times. This chain joins TRBV7-9 and TRBJ2-2; perhaps TRBD2 as D (6 bases). The germline V gene has CDR1 SEHNR and CDR2 FQNEAQ (reference sequence). The length of the CDR3 is 11 residues. With 8 bases removed from V and 6 bases from J, the gap between germline ends came to 7 bases. CDR3 DNA: TGTGCCAGCGGAGGGGCCGGGGAGCTGTTTTTT. This codes for CASGGAGELFF.

The chain couples TRBV9 to TRBJ1-2; no firm D call. Trimming took 3 bases from V and 12 from J, leaving 27 bases between them. Germline CDR1 and CDR2: SGDLS and YYNGEE. There are 16 residues in the CDR3. CDR3 sequence reads: CASSAILSGPHGGDTF. CDR3 DNA sequence: TGTGCCAGCAGCGCCATACTTTCCGGGCCCCATGGAGGCGACACCTTC.